These T cell receptor beta chains were read from a single sample in a study of blood T cell repertoires in COVID-19. Repertoires were generated with immunoSEQ multiplex PCR, while TCRdb's copy carries only in-frame clones and drops some. Among around 250,000 clones listed, about 82% were seen once. The specimen was peripheral blood. Receptor source: a man older than 75 with acute or convalescent COVID-19. Both conserved end residues are part of each CDR3. A D gene is named only where the DNA matches it firmly. Clone size is not always given. Where it is, it says once, few, many or a class for expanded clones.

D,size,V,J,DNA,CDR3
TRBD1,.,TRBV6-5,TRBJ1-2,TGTGCCAGCAGTTTAGGACAGGGGGTTGGCTACACCTTC,CASSLGQGVGYTF
.,once,TRBV3-1/TRBV3-2,TRBJ2-7,TGTGCCAGCAGCCCAACGGGGGGCGCCGAGCAGTACTTC,CASSPTGGAEQYF
.,.,TRBV19,TRBJ1-5,TGTGCCAGTAGTATAGATCTCCTGGGCAGTAACAATCAGCCCCAGCATTTT,CASSIDLLGSNNQPQHF
TRBD2,.,TRBV24-1,TRBJ2-1,TGTGCCACCAGTGATTTGGCGCTAGCGGGAGATCCGAAGGGTGAGCAGTTCTTC,CATSDLALAGDPKGEQFF
.,.,TRBV2,TRBJ1-1,TGTGCCAGCAAGGAGGACGGGGGGCGCGACACTGAAGCTTTCTTT,CASKEDGGRDTEAFF
.,.,TRBV24-1,TRBJ2-3,TGTGCCACCAGTGATCCCCTAGTCACAGATACGCAGTATTTT,CATSDPLVTDTQYF
TRBD1,.,TRBV10-3,TRBJ1-5,TGTGCCATCAGCGAGACAGGGAATAATCAGCCCCAGCATTTT,CAISETGNNQPQHF
.,.,TRBV19,TRBJ2-6,TGTGCCAGTATGTTAGTTTCTGGGGCCAACGTCCTGACTTTC,CASMLVSGANVLTF
.,.,TRBV28,TRBJ2-5,TGTGCCAGCAGTTGGGACAACCAAGAGACCCAGTACTTC,CASSWDNQETQYF
.,.,TRBV7-2,TRBJ1-6,TGTGCCATCCCCCAAACAGGGCCATTGGTACATAATTCACCCCTCCACTTT,CAIPQTGPLVHNSPLHF
.,.,TRBV2,TRBJ2-1,TGTGCCAGCCAGTTTACAGGGAATGAGCAGTTCTTC,CASQFTGNEQFF
.,.,TRBV7-9,TRBJ2-1,TGTGCCAGCAGCCCCCTAGCGTTGAGCTCCTACAATGAGCAGTTCTTC,CASSPLALSSYNEQFF
.,.,TRBV2,TRBJ1-5,TGTGCCAGCAGTCTCGACACGGACAATCAGCCCCAGCATTTT,CASSLDTDNQPQHF
TRBD1,.,TRBV15,TRBJ1-6,TGTGCCACCAGCTCCCGGGACAGCGATAGCTCCTATAATTCACCCCTCCACTTT,CATSSRDSDSSYNSPLHF
.,.,TRBV6-4,TRBJ2-1,TGTGCCAGCAGTTCACAGGGTACCCATGAGCAGTTCTTC,CASSSQGTHEQFF
.,.,TRBV2,TRBJ1-1,TGTGCCAGCTTAGTCGGGCGAGGGGGAGCTTTCTTT,CASLVGRGGAFF
TRBD1,.,TRBV15,TRBJ2-3,TGTGCCACCAGCAGAGCCCGGACAGGGAGAATGACAGATACGCAGTATTTT,CATSRARTGRMTDTQYF
TRBD1,.,TRBV14,TRBJ1-1,TGTGCCAGCAGGGGGACAGGGGCTTACACTGAAGCTTTCTTT,CASRGTGAYTEAFF
.,once,TRBV4-1,TRBJ1-6,TGCGCCAGCAGCCAGAGGGAGGGGTATAATTCACCCCTCCACTTT,CASSQREGYNSPLHF
TRBD1,.,TRBV6-6,TRBJ1-5,TGTGCCAGCAGTTACCGTACAGGGGGGGATCAGCCCCAGCATTTT,CASSYRTGGDQPQHF
.,.,TRBV4-2,TRBJ2-3,TGTGCCAGCAGCCAAACAAAGGACTATCTCACAGATACGCAGTATTTT,CASSQTKDYLTDTQYF
.,.,TRBV5-1,TRBJ1-5,TGCGCCAGCCGGCCCGGGGGGGTGGGCAATCAGCCCCAGCATTTT,CASRPGGVGNQPQHF
TRBD2,.,TRBV28,TRBJ2-6,TGTGCCAGCAGTGCCCCGGGGGGTACTGGGGCCAACGTCCTGACTTTC,CASSAPGGTGANVLTF
.,.,TRBV9,TRBJ2-2,TGTGCCAGCAGCGTAGGGGGCTGGATCTCGACCGGGGAGCTGTTTTTT,CASSVGGWISTGELFF
TRBD1,.,TRBV7-2,TRBJ1-1,TGTGCCAGCAGGTCGCCAGACAGGGGTTACACTGAAGCTTTCTTT,CASRSPDRGYTEAFF
.,.,TRBV5-4,TRBJ2-2,TGTGCCAGCAGCTGGACGGGGAGAAACACCGGGGAGCTGTTTTTT,CASSWTGRNTGELFF
.,.,TRBV25-1,TRBJ1-5,TGTGCCAGCAGTGAAGGACAATATAGCAATCAGCCCCAGCATTTT,CASSEGQYSNQPQHF
.,.,TRBV5-4,TRBJ1-1,TGTGCCAGCAGGGAGCAGGGGATGAACACTGAAGCTTTCTTT,CASREQGMNTEAFF
.,.,TRBV4-2,TRBJ1-2,TGTGCCAGCAGCCTGAACCCCGGGACAATAAGCGGCTACACCTTC,CASSLNPGTISGYTF
TRBD2,.,TRBV27,TRBJ2-1,TGTGTGATCTCGGGGGGTTCCTACAATGAGCAGTTCTTC,CVISGGSYNEQFF